This T cell receptor beta chain stems from a study of neurological immune-mediated disorders. The CDR3 sequence is 18 residues long. Synthesis of cDNA used 5'RACE (with 10-nucleotide random UMIs). Via MiXCR, TCRdb re-called the 5' RACE reads, giving one row per CDR3 protein. Found here are approximately 45,000 distinct CDR3 sequences, about an eighth of them singletons; the top ten hold around 1.3%. The sequence came from a female donor in good health. The sequencing input was PBMCs. The chain joins TRBV21-1 to TRBJ2-6; whether TRBD2, the table's D call, matches the DNA was not checked. TRBV21-1 is assigned pseudogene status. CDR3 bases: TGTGCCAGCAGCACCGCTGCCCAAAAGGGGAGGAGGGCCAACGTCCTGACTTTC. This codes for CASSTAAQKGRRANVLTF.